This T cell receptor (beta chain) was sequenced during a study of beta chain features in type 1 diabetes. Study-wide results and limits: Type 1 diabetes patients showed a moderate but significant shortening of TCRB CDR3s in all four CD4+ subsets.

Investigators reverse transcribed all isolated RNA, so they sequenced expressed TCRB transcripts. The method was immunoSEQ multiplex PCR; TCRdb's version includes in-frame clones alone and lacks a portion of them. The sample contains 680,000 or so clones, around 15% of which appear only once. The V gene's germline CDR1 is ENHRY and CDR2 SYGVKD. The CDR3 length is 12 residues. Trimming cost V 6 bases and J 9 bases, with 9 bases left between them. Worth noting for this clone: Its antigen is not known.

The sequence was obtained from a man aged 18 to 30 with type 1 diabetes. The sequencing sample was made of naive CD4+ T cells from blood. This chain uses TRBV10-3 with TRBJ1-6; the D gene is possibly TRBD1 (5 bases). The CDR3: CAIRAQGSPLHF. The CDR3 coding sequence is TGTGCCATCAGAGCGCAGGGTTCACCCCTCCACTTT.